This TCR beta chain was profiled in a study of metastatic and nonmetastatic thyroid tumors (TCRdb year 2020). About the study as a whole: Repertoires were compared across peripheral blood and tumor or nodule tissue samples from malignant and benign thyroid patients.

Libraries came from PCR. The data were produced on an Illumina HiSeq 4000. High-throughput sequencing was used to profile the TCR beta-chain CDR3 region of each patient. On the authors' methods: CDR3 differences across clinicopathological groups were used to build a classifier for discriminating distant-metastatic papillary thyroid cancer patients. Repertoire diversity was assessed with the Shannon index, and tumor-blood repertoire similarity with the Morisita-Horn index. The raw public reads went through TCRdb reprocessing: fastp at Q25, MiXCR clone calling, in-frame beta chains kept. These V and J calls originate from TCRdb's pipeline instead of the authors' own analysis. The sample table holds some 29,000 clones, of which roughly 6.8% were seen once. The ten largest clonotypes hold about 39% of the sample. For this clone: It has no known antigen specificity. A read error may explain this, as a much larger clone is one base away.

The research as a whole found: TCR beta diversity was reported as significantly higher in malignant tumors than in benign nodules, in both blood and tumor samples.

The CDR3 covers 13 residues, taking in both the cysteine and the phenylalanine. Only the CDR3 part of the read is kept: 39 bases, read in frame from the first base. V is reduced by 2 bases and J by 8 bases, leaving a spacing of 16 bases between them. The CDR1 and CDR2 encoded by the germline V gene (reference sequence) are DFQATT and SNEGSKA. No treatment had been received by any patient before thyroid surgery. Using T-cell receptor beta sequencing, the study looked back at clinical samples from patients collected from about 2011 to 2018. This receptor was taken from a female donor with papillary thyroid cancer or a benign thyroid nodule (not recorded which). Some clones in this sample may be carry-over from other donors' samples. Source material: blood. In this chain, TRBV20-1 is recombined with TRBJ2-7; the best D guess is TRBD1, with 5 bases matching. In nucleotides, the sequence is TGCAGTGCTAGAATTCCAGGGTTGGGGCAGCAGTACTTC. It translates as CSARIPGLGQQYF.